The rows below give T cell receptor beta chains drawn from one sample of a study of human T cells and chemical hapten exposure. TCRdb used MiXCR to reprocess the RACE reads, holding one entry per CDR3 protein. The table records some 340,000 distinct CDR3 sequences, 6% to 8.5% of them present only once. The source material was whole blood, sampled in connection with sensitization to the hapten diphenylcyclopropenone (DPC). These receptors came from a woman in her late teens or twenties with alopecia areata. Some clones in this sample may be carry-over from other donors' samples. The CDR3 runs from the conserved cysteine through the conserved F or W. Rows may omit the clone size; those that give it use once, few, many or a size class.

>TRBV29-1|many
CSVESRWTEAFF
>TRBV12-3/TRBV12-4|.
CASSRAGAGETQYF
>TRBV29-1|.
CSVVRLQGDGYTF
>TRBV20-1|.
CSARETGEQFF
>TRBV29-1|.
CSVEGPRGHLIYNEQFF
>TRBV20-1|.
CSARVGDRESYEQYF
>TRBV10-3|many
CAISGGLVSSTDTQYF
>TRBV7-9|many
CASSLAGVGQETQYF
>TRBV5-1|many
CASSLGFGGELFF
>TRBV7-8|few
CASSPGLGGSDTQYF
>TRBV29-1|.
CSVEDTGIYGYTF